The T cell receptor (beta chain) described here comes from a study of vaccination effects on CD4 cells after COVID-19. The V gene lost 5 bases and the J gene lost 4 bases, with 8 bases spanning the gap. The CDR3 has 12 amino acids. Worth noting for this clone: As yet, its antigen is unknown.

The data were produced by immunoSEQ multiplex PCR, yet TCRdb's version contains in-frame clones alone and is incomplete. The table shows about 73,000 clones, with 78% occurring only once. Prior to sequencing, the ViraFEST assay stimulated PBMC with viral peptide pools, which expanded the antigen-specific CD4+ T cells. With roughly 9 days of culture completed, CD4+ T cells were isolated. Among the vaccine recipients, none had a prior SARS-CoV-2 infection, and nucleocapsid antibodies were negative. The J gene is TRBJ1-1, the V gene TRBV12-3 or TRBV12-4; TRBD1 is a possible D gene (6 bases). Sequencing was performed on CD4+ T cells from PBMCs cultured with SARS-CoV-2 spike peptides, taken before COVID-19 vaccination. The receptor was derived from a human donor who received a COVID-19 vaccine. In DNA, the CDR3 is TGTGCCAGCAGTACACAGGGCACTGAAGCTTTCTTT. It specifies CASSTQGTEAFF.